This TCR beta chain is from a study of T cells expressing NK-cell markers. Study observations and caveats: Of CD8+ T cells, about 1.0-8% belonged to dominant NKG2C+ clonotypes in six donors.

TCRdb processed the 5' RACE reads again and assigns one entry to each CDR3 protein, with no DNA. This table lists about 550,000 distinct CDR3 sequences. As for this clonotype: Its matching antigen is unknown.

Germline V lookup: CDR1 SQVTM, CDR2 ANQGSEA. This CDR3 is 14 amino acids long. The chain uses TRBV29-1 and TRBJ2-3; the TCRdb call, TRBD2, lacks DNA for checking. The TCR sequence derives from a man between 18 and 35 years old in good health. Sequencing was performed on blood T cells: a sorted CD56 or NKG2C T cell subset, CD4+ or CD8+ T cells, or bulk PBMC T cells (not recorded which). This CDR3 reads CSVSGSASTDTQYF.